One and the same sample provided the 13 T cell receptor beta chains below, sequenced in a study of spatial heterogeneity in lung cancer. TCRdb recomputed calls from the 5' RACE reads with MiXCR, one row per CDR3 protein. The sample yields tens of thousands of distinct CDR3 sequences, 7.5% to 9% seen once. Specified time point: sample taken at primary tumor resection. Sequencing was performed on whole RNA extracted from tumor and nontumor lung tissue, or from frozen PBMC, and the material was left unsorted. The sequencing here drew on PBMCs, taken at surgery. These receptor sequences come from a female donor with early-stage non-small cell lung cancer.

This clonotype was counted a few times. J is TRBJ1-5 and V is TRBV2, with no clear D. This CDR3 has 15 amino acids. The germline V gene encodes CDR1 SNHLY and CDR2 FYNNEI. V was cut by 1 base and J by 6 bases, with 13 bases left in between. In nucleotides, the CDR3 is TGTGCCAGCAGTGAAGTCAGGTGGACGGGTCAGCCCCAGCATTTT. Its protein product is CASSEVRWTGQPQHF.

Concerning this clonotype: The CDR3 end shows no conserved phenylalanine or tryptophan, and so a read error is likely. The V gene is TRBV27, the J gene TRBJ1-2; a possible D gene is TRBD1 (5 bases). The germline CDR1 and CDR2 sequences are MNHEY and SMNVEV (reference sequence). Trimming took off 3 bases at V and 3 bases at J, with 8 bases between the two ends. This CDR3 is built from 13 residues. The DNA for the CDR3 is TGTGCCAGCAGTTTTGGGGCGCACTATGGCTACACCCTC. It specifies CASSFGAHYGYTL.

This clonotype has more than one count but fewer than ten. The genes are TRBV6-1 and TRBJ1-1; possible D gene TRBD1, 6 bases. Germline CDR1 reads MNHNS; CDR2 reads SASEGT. The CDR3 runs 14 residues. Deletions cut 1 base from V and 4 bases from J, with 10 bases between. CDR3 DNA: TGTGCCAGCAGTGAAGAGGGGGGAGTCACTGAAGCTTTCTTT. Protein: CASSEEGGVTEAFF.

This clonotype has at least ten counts. The J gene is TRBJ1-4, the V gene TRBV3-1; no clear D gene. This CDR3 comprises 13 residues. V was cut by 4 bases and J by 4 bases, with 7 bases left in between. Germline V gene sequence: CDR1 LGHDT, CDR2 YNNKEL (reference sequence). The CDR3 DNA reads as TGTGCCAGCAGCCCAGCTCGTAATGAAAAACTGTTTTTT. Amino acids: CASSPARNEKLFF.

This clonotype was found many times. The chain is built from TRBV28 and TRBJ2-7; D unclear. V dropped 2 bases and J dropped 0 bases, with 2 bases sitting between them. The CDR3 extends over 12 amino acids. The germline V gene encodes CDR1 MDHEN and CDR2 SYDVKM. This chain's CDR3 is CASSLLSYEQYF. As DNA, the CDR3 is TGTGCCAGCAGTTTACTCTCCTACGAGCAGTACTTC.

CDR3 nucleotide sequence: TGTGCCAGCAGTTCGCCGTCCTTATTGACAGGGGGAAGCGAAAAACTGTTTTTT. Residues: CASSSPSLLTGGSEKLFF. The chain has TRBV28 and TRBJ1-4; 9 bases map to TRBD1. Germline V CDR1 and CDR2: MDHEN, SYDVKM. V lost 4 bases, J lost 8 bases, and 17 bases stayed unmatched. CDR3 length: 18 residues.

The chain couples TRBV9 to TRBJ2-3; 10 bases match TRBD2. Per the germline V gene, CDR1 is SGDLS and CDR2 is YYNGEE. Losses at the gene ends were 3 bases for V and 5 bases for J; bases not matched to a gene: 6. CDR3 length: 15 amino acids. CDR3 residues: CASSAASGGQDTQYF. CDR3 DNA sequence: TGTGCCAGCAGCGCCGCTAGCGGGGGCCAAGATACGCAGTATTTT.

This clonotype appeared many times. The rearrangement uses TRBV5-4 and TRBJ2-1; the match to TRBD1 covers 11 bases. Germline assignment: CDR1 SGHNT and CDR2 YYREEE (reference sequence). V lost 4 bases and J lost 3; bases outside the gene matches: 3. The length of the CDR3 is 15 residues. The CDR3 sequence is CASSGDRGNYNEQFF. The CDR3 bases are TGTGCCAGCAGCGGGGACAGGGGGAACTACAATGAGCAGTTCTTC.

The chain combines TRBV5-4 with TRBJ1-5; 7 bases are shared with TRBD1. V lost 0 bases, J lost 2 bases, and 2 bases stayed unmatched. CDR3 length equals 15 residues. The V gene's germline CDR1 is SGHNT and CDR2 YYREEE (reference sequence). CDR3 sequence (DNA): TGTGCCAGCAGCTTGGACAGGGGCCGCAATCAGCCCCAGCATTTT. Encoded protein: CASSLDRGRNQPQHF. The full variable domain, its missing parts supplied by reference TRBV5-4 and TRBJ1-5, is ETGVTQSPTHLIKTRGQQVTLRCSSQSGHNTVSWYQQALGQGPQFIFQYYREEENGRGNFPPRFSGLQFPNYSSELNVNALELDDSALYLCASSLDRGRNQPQHFGDGTRLSIL.

In its sample, this clonotype was seen a few times. The chain employs TRBV27 and TRBJ2-3, with 9 bases aligning to TRBD1. This CDR3 contains 12 residues. Germline CDR1 reads MNHEY; CDR2 reads SMNVEV (reference sequence). After removal of 5 bases from V and 9 bases from J, the junction contained 3 bases not matched to a gene. The CDR3 reads CASSATGGTQYF. The CDR3 nucleotides are TGTGCCAGCAGTGCTACAGGGGGCACGCAGTATTTT.

The chain has TRBV7-3 and TRBJ2-6; D not resolved. This CDR3 is built from 18 residues. Trimming took 5 bases from V and 3 from J, leaving 20 bases between them. The germline gives CDR1 SGHTA, CDR2 FQGTGA. Here the CDR3 DNA reads TGTGCCAGCAGCCACTCCGGGCCCGGAGTATTTGGGGCCAACGTCCTGACTTTC. It yields the protein CASSHSGPGVFGANVLTF.

This clonotype was seen repeatedly, ten times or more. The genes are TRBV5-1 and TRBJ1-5; 7 nucleotides match TRBD1. J gave up 1 base and V 2 bases, and 6 bases lay outside the gene matches. Per germline, CDR1 SGHRS and CDR2 YFSETQ. The length of the CDR3 is 16 residues. The CDR3 DNA sequence: TGCGCCAGCAGCTTCGGGACAGCGGGGAGCAATCAGCCCCAGCATTTT. It translates to CASSFGTAGSNQPQHF.

This chain links TRBV10-3 with TRBJ2-7, with D possibly called TRBD1 or TRBD2 (6 bases each). The germline V and J ends were trimmed by 4 bases and 4 bases, with 11 bases remaining between them. CDR3 length: 13 residues. Per germline, CDR1 ENHRY and CDR2 SYGVKD. CDR3 amino acids: CAISAGGSYEQYV. As DNA, the CDR3 is TGTGCCATCAGTGCCGGGGGCAGTTACGAGCAGTACGTC.